These T cell receptor beta chains were read from a single sample in a study of T cells in Graves' hyperthyroidism and ophthalmopathy. One entry per CDR3 protein, called by TCRdb with MiXCR from the multiplex PCR reads. The repertoire consists of nearly 750,000 distinct CDR3 sequences, with around a third occurring once and the leading ten covering around 30%. Sequencing input: blood. The receptors were sampled from a middle-aged woman with Graves' hyperthyroidism. Both conserved end residues are part of each CDR3. Fields, in order: clone size, D gene, J gene, V gene, CDR3 DNA, CDR3 protein. The D gene is left open where the match is weak. Size tells how often a clone was seen (once, few, many) or the class of an expanded clone, and some rows leave it out.

many | . | TRBJ2-2 | TRBV20-1 | TGCAGTGCTAGACGACAAGGGACGGATAACACCGGGGAGCTGTTTTTT | CSARRQGTDNTGELFF
many | . | TRBJ1-2 | TRBV25-1 | TGTGCCAGCAGAGACAGTTATGGCTACACCTTC | CASRDSYGYTF
. | TRBD1 | TRBJ1-4 | TRBV19 | TGTGCCAGCAGCCTCGTGGGACAGCCTAATGAAAAACTGTTTTTT | CASSLVGQPNEKLFF
few | TRBD1 | TRBJ2-7 | TRBV11-2 | TGTGCCAGCAGCTACAGGGACAGGGCTGACGAGCAGTACTTC | CASSYRDRADEQYF
few | . | TRBJ1-4 | TRBV4-1 | TGCGCCAGCAGCCTATGGGGGGCAGGCTCTATTGAAAAACTGTTTTTT | CASSLWGAGSIEKLFF
few | . | TRBJ2-5 | TRBV12-3/TRBV12-4 | TGTGCCAGCAGAGGACTTCAGTTAGCCCAGTACTTC | CASRGLQLAQYF
many | TRBD2 | TRBJ2-7 | TRBV20-1 | TGCAGTGCTAACCGCCAAGCGGGAGAGCAGTACTTC | CSANRQAGEQYF
many | . | TRBJ1-5 | TRBV20-1 | TGCAGTGCTAGAGACACGCTTGGTGGTCAGCCCCAGCATTTT | CSARDTLGGQPQHF
. | TRBD1 | TRBJ1-4 | TRBV13 | TGTGCCAGCAGCCCAAAGACAGGGAATGAAAAACTGTTTTTT | CASSPKTGNEKLFF
. | . | TRBJ2-1 | TRBV2 | TGTGCCAGCAGGAATTCACGTTACAATGAGCAGTTCTTC | CASRNSRYNEQFF
once | . | TRBJ2-7 | TRBV10-3 | TGTGCCATCAGTGAGTCGATCCTAGCATCCTACGAGCAGTACTTC | CAISESILASYEQYF
many | . | TRBJ1-5 | TRBV19 | TGTGCCAGCAACCCACACGGACAGCTTGATCAGCCCCAGCATTTT | CASNPHGQLDQPQHF